Listed below are T cell receptor beta chains from one sample, sequenced in a study of blood T cells in healthy people across ages. TCRdb used MiXCR to reprocess the 5' RACE reads, holding one entry per CDR3 protein. The table lists roughly 500,000 distinct CDR3 sequences, roughly 29% of them singletons. Specimen: blood. These receptors originate from a woman between 65 and 79 years old in good health. Both conserved end residues are part of each CDR3. D genes are given only for firm matches.

j_call d_call v_call cdr3_aa
TRBJ2-5 TRBD1 TRBV7-9 CASSQTGTVKETQYF
TRBJ1-1 TRBD1 TRBV12-3/TRBV12-4 CASTAGQGFSEAFF
TRBJ1-2 NA TRBV4-3 CASSQGWGAAGYTF
TRBJ1-1 NA TRBV6-5 CASSYDWTEAFF
NA TRBD2 TRBV7-6 CASSLVPGLAGKGGEQETQYF
TRBJ2-1 TRBD2 TRBV5-6 CASSTPGRGESNEQFF
TRBJ1-2 NA TRBV7-2 CASRWRQYGYTF
TRBJ2-1 TRBD2 TRBV5-1 CASEPLAGGLGEQFF
TRBJ1-1 NA TRBV19 CASSRFRTEAFF
TRBJ2-4 NA TRBV15 CATGWNLGKNIQYF
TRBJ1-1 NA TRBV12-3/TRBV12-4 CASRFPGLDTEAFF
TRBJ2-5 NA TRBV5-1 CASSLAAGAEETQYF
TRBJ2-5 TRBD2 TRBV5-1 CASSSVGGGPQETQYF
TRBJ2-5 NA TRBV7-9 CASSFQGIRETQYF
TRBJ2-1 NA TRBV20-1 CSAREAREPYNEQFF
TRBJ2-7 TRBD1 TRBV7-2 CASSLKGTEVVAYEQYF
TRBJ1-2 NA TRBV7-2 CASSSPGSGWGYTF
TRBJ2-1 TRBD1 TRBV7-8 CASSPRTGSYNEQFF
TRBJ2-7 NA TRBV11-3 CASRELVSSYEQYF
TRBJ2-2 NA TRBV5-1 CASSLIGGTGELFF